This T cell receptor beta chain was identified during a study of blood T cell repertoires in COVID-19 (dated by TCRdb to 2020 to 2022). The study in broad terms: Collaborator samples came from the United States, Italy and Spain and covered acute and convalescent phases of COVID-19. Deeply sampled blood TCRbeta repertoires from subjects exposed to, actively infected with, or recovered from COVID-19 were included in the dataset. The material from the prospective study consisted of cDNA or gDNA derived from T cells, B-cell-depleted T cells, or PBMCs. Sample metadata almost always included a de-identified subject ID, COVID-19 status, age in years and sex. The repertoires were released in a freely available public database intended as a resource for research on the immune response to SARS-CoV-2. Where available, HLA class I and class II types were taken from metadata supplied by the sample provider and were not determined by assay-based typing. Samples were obtained from the ongoing ImmuneRACE study (first 160 participants) and from about 1,300 subjects provided by 6 global collaborators. The paper as a whole reports these results and caveats: The quantity of clinical and demographic metadata differed by source and by participant and was supplied without curation.

Whole blood was collected in K2EDTA tubes by collaborating institutions according to the institutions' own protocols. Collaborator samples were shipped for TCRbeta analysis as frozen whole blood, isolated PBMCs, or DNA extracted from either sample type. For CDR1 and CDR2, the germline V gene lists MRHNA and SNTAGT. Cut back by 3 bases and 8 bases, the V and J ends lie 7 bases apart. The CDR3 holds 11 amino acids from the cysteine to the phenylalanine. Solely the CDR3 DNA is kept, with 33 bases framed from the first base. TCRbeta CDR3 regions were amplified from genomic DNA using the immunoSEQ Assay, a bias-controlled multiplex PCR. The authors' analysis ran thus. Within the assay, amplification of reference gene primers was used to estimate how many nucleated cells each sample contained. To quantify the absolute abundance of each unique TCRbeta CDR3 rearrangement, sequence reads were collapsed and filtered. For each sample, productive Simpson clonality was calculated by taking the square root of Simpson's diversity index across productive rearrangements. This immuneACCESS table, as held by TCRdb, lists in-frame sequences with V and J called but not all clones. Of the missing ones, under half trace to an unresolved V gene in checked studies; the others have no known cause. V, J and clone size reflect that table, while D and trimming were determined from the DNA. The sample table contains 15,000 to 20,000 clones; only one count was recorded for 90% to 95% of them. The leading ten clones occupy 6.5% to 7.5% of the sample.

Points on this clone: No antigen is known for it. No per-base quality is available; no much larger clone lies one base away.

The sequencing sample was made of peripheral blood. The receptor was isolated from a human donor in a cohort sampled during active COVID-19. The chain links TRBV6-4 with TRBJ1-2; no D gene is confidently identified. Read as DNA, the sequence is TGTGCCAGCAGTGAGGGGAGAGGCTACACCTTC. This translates into CASSEGRGYTF.